There are many counts of the clone carrying this T cell receptor (beta chain). What it binds is not known. This entry is derived from a study of metastatic and nonmetastatic thyroid tumors. Study background: Peripheral blood and tumor or nodule samples from malignant and benign thyroid patients were compared. Study-wide findings and caveats: Malignant thyroid tumors reportedly had TCR beta diversity that was significantly higher than in benign nodules, in blood and tumor.

As processed by the authors: What underpinned the distant-metastasis classifier for papillary thyroid cancer was the set of CDR3 differences across clinicopathological groups. TCRdb re-called the PCR reads through MiXCR. TCRdb's processing, not the authors' own work, is the source of the V and J calls. The sample holds about 16,000 clones; around 33% are singletons and the top ten take roughly 13%. Every patient was untreated before thyroid surgery. Trimming pared 9 bases from V and 2 bases from J, leaving 14 bases between. The CDR3 has 13 amino acids. CDR1 and CDR2 (germline): MGHDK, SYGVNS. The chain combines TRBV25-1 with TRBJ2-7; tentatively, D is TRBD1 (6 bases). This clonotype originated in a male donor with papillary thyroid cancer or a benign thyroid nodule (not recorded which). Some clones in this sample may be carry-over from other donors' samples. The sample was tumor tissue. The chain's CDR3 is CARPTGTPYEQYF. In DNA, the CDR3 is TGTGCCAGACCGACCGGGACACCCTACGAGCAGTACTTC.